A single sample gave rise to the 2 T cell receptor beta chains below, sequenced in a study of OX40 agonist ivuxolimab in advanced cancers. The assay was immunoSEQ multiplex PCR, and TCRdb's table has in-frame clones only and misses some. The sample has tens of thousands of clones, around 84% seen once; the top ten hold more than 0.95%. The sample was CD4+ or CD8+ T cells sorted from blood, taken in a trial of the OX40 agonist ivuxolimab. Receptor source: an adult with an advanced solid tumor such as melanoma, head and neck, liver or kidney cancer.

This chain links TRBV30 with TRBJ1-2; the match to TRBD1 covers 7 bases. Germline values: CDR1 GTSNPN, CDR2 SVGIG (reference sequence). Trimming removed 0 bases from V and 1 base from J; junction bases left unmatched: 2. This CDR3 is 14 amino acids long. CDR3 nucleotide sequence: TGTGCCTGGAGTGTTGGGACAGATAACTATGGCTACACCTTC. Amino acid sequence: CAWSVGTDNYGYTF.

The gene calls are TRBV9 and TRBJ1-5, with a tentative D call TRBD1 (6 bases). V lost 4 bases and J 11 bases, leaving 22 bases between the germline ends. The CDR3 covers 15 residues. CDR1 and CDR2 from the germline V gene are SGDLS and YYNGEE. CDR3 sequence: CASSLRGGPFEAQHF. CDR3 DNA sequence: TGTGCCAGCAGCTTAAGGGGGGGACCTTTTGAAGCCCAGCATTTT.